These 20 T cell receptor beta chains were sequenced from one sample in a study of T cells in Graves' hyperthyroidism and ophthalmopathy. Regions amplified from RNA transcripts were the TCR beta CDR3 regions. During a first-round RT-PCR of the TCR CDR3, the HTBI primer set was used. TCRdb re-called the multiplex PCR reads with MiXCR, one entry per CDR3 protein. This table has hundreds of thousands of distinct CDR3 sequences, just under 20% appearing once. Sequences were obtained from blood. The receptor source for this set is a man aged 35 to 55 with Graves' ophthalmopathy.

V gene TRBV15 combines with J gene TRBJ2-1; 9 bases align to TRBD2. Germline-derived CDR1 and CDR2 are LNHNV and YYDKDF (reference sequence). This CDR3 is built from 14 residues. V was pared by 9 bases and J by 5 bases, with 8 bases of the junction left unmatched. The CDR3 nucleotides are TGTGCCACGAAAATAGCGGGGGCGGACAATGAGCAGTTCTTC. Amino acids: CATKIAGADNEQFF.

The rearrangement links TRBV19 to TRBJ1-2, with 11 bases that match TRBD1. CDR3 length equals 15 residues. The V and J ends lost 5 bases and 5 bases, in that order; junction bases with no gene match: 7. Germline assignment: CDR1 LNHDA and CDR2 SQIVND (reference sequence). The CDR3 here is CASSPGQGARYGYTF. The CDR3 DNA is TGTGCCAGTAGTCCCGGACAGGGGGCTAGGTATGGCTACACCTTC.

The CDR3 spells CSARDPGGQGKEQYF. The CDR3 DNA is TGCAGTGCTAGAGATCCGGGAGGGCAGGGCAAAGAGCAGTACTTC. This chain links TRBV20-1 with TRBJ2-7; TRBD2 aligns across 8 bases. The germline V gene has CDR1 DFQATT and CDR2 SNEGSKA (reference sequence). Germline trimming cut 0 bases from V and 7 bases from J; bases unmatched to any gene: 11. This CDR3 is 15 amino acids long.

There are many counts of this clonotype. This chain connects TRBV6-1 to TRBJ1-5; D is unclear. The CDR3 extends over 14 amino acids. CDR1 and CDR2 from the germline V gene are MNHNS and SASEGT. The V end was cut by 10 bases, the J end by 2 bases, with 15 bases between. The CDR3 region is CATNTGVGNQPQHF. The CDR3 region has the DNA TGTGCCACCAATACCGGGGTTGGCAATCAGCCCCAGCATTTT.

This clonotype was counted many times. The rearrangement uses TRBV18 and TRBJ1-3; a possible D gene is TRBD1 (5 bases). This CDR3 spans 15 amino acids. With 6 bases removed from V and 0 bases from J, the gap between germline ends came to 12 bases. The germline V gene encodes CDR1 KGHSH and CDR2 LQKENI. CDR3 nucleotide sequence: TGTGCCAGCTCCCGGGACGAGAGCTCTGGAAACACCATATATTTT. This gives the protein CASSRDESSGNTIYF.

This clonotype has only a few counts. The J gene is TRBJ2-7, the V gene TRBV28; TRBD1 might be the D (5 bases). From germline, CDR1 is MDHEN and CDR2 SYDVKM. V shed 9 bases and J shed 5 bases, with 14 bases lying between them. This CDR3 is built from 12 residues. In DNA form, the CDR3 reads TGTGCCAGTCAGGGTTGGCTCAACGAGCAGTACTTC. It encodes CASQGWLNEQYF.

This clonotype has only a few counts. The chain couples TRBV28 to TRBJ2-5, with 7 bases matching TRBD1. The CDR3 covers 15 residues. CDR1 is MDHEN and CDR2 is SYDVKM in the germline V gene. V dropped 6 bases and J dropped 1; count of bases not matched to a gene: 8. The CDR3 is CASSRPGTAQETQYF. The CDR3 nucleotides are TGTGCCAGCAGCCGCCCCGGGACAGCCCAAGAGACCCAGTACTTC.

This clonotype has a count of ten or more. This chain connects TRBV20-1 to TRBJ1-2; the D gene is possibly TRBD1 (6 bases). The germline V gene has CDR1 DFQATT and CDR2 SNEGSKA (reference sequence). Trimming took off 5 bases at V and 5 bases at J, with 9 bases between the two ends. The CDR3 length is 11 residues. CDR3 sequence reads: CSAGQSYGYTF. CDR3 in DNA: TGCAGTGCTGGACAGTCTTATGGCTACACCTTC.

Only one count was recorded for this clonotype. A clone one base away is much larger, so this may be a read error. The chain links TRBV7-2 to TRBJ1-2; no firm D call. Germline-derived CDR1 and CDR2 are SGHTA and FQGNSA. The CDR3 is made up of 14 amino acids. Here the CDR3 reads CASSPMTANYGCTF. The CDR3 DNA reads TGTGCCAGCAGCCCAATGACGGCTAACTATGGCTGCACCTTC. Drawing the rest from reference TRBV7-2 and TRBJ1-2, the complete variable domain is GAGVSQSPSNKVTEKGKDVELRCDPISGHTALYWYRQSLGQGLEFLIYFQGNSAPDKSGLPSDRFSAERTGGSVSTLTIQRTQQEDSAVYLCASSPMTANYGCTFGSGTRLTVV.

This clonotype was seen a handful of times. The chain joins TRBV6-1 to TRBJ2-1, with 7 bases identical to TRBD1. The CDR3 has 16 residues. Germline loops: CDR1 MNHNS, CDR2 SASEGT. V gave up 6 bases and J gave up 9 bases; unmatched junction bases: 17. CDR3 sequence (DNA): TGTGCCAGCAGCCTTGAGAGGACAGGACGTCGGGGTGAGCAGTTCTTC. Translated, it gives CASSLERTGRRGEQFF.

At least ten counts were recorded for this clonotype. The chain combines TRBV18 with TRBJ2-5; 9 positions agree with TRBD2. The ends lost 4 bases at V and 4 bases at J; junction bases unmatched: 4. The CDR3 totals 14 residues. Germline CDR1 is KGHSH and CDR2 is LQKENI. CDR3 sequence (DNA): TGTGCCAGCTCACGAAATAGCGGGGGAGAGACCCAGTACTTC. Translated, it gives CASSRNSGGETQYF.

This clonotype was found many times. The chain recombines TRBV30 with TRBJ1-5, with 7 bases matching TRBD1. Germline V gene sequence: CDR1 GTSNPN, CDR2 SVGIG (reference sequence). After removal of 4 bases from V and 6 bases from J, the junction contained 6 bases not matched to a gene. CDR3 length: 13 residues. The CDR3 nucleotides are TGTGCCTGGACCGGGACAGAGGGTCAGCCCCAGCATTTT. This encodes CAWTGTEGQPQHF.

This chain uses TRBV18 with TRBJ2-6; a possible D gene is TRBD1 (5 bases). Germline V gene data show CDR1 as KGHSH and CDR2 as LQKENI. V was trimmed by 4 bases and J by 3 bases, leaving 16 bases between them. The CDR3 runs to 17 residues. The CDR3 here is CASSRDTGADGANVLTF. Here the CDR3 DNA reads TGTGCCAGCTCACGAGATACAGGTGCTGATGGGGCCAACGTCCTGACTTTC.

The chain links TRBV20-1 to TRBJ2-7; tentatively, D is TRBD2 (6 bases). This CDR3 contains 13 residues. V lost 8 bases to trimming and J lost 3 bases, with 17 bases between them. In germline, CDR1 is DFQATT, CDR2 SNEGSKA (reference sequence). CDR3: CSTKAGSVYEQYF. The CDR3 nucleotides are TGCAGTACGAAGGCCGGGAGCGTCTACGAGCAGTACTTC.

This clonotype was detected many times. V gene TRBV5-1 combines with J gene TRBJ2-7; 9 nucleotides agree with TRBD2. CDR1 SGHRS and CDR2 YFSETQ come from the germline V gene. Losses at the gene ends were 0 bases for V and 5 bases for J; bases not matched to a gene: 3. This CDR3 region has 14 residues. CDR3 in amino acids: CASSLEASGDEQYF. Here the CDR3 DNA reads TGCGCCAGCAGCTTGGAGGCTAGCGGGGACGAGCAGTACTTC. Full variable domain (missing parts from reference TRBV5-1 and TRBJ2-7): KAGVTQTPRYLIKTRGQQVTLSCSPISGHRSVSWYQQTPGQGLQFLFEYFSETQRNKGNFPGRFSGRQFSNSRSEMNVSTLELGDSALYLCASSLEASGDEQYFGPGTRLTVT.

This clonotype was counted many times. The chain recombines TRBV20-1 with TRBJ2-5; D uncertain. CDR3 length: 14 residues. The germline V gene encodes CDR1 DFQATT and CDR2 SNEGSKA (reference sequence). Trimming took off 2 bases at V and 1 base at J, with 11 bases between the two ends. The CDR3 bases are TGCAGTGCTAGAAAAAACTTGCTCCAAGAGACCCAGTACTTC. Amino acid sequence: CSARKNLLQETQYF.

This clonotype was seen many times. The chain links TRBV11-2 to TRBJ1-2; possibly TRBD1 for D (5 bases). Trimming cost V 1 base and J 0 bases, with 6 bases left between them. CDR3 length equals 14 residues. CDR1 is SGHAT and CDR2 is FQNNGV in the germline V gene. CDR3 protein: CASSLVGPNYGYTF. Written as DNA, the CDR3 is TGTGCCAGCAGCTTAGTGGGGCCTAACTATGGCTACACCTTC.

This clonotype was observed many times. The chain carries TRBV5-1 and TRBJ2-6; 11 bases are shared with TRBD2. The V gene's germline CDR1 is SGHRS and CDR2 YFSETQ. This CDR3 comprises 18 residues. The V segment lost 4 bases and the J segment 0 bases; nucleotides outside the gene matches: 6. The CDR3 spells CASSPGLAAASGANVLTF. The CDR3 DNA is TGCGCCAGCAGCCCGGGACTAGCGGCCGCCTCTGGGGCCAACGTCCTGACTTTC.

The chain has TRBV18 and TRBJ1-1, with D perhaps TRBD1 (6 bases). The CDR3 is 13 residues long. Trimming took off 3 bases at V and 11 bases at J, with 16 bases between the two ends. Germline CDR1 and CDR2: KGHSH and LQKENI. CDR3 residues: CASSPPGPDRAFF. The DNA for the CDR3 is TGTGCCAGCTCACCGCCGGGCCCCGACAGGGCTTTCTTT.

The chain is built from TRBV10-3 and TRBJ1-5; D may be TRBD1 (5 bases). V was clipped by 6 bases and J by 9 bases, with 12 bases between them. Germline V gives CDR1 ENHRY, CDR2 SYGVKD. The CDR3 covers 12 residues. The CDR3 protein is CAIRDTSGPQHF. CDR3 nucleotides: TGTGCCATCAGGGACACCTCCGGGCCCCAGCATTTT.